Listed below are T cell receptor beta chains from one sample, sequenced in a study of blood T cell repertoires in COVID-19. Clones were sequenced by immunoSEQ multiplex PCR, and TCRdb holds only the in-frame ones, with some missing. Among around 250,000 clones listed, about 90% were seen once. The specimen was PBMCs or T cells enriched from blood (not recorded which). The receptors were gathered from a woman in her 40s who had been exposed to COVID-19. CDR3s include the opening cysteine and the closing phenylalanine or tryptophan. Fields, in order: J gene, V gene, clone size, D gene, CDR3 DNA, CDR3 protein. A D gene is named only where the DNA matches it firmly. Where a row states a size, it is once, few, many or the class of an expanded clone; other rows omit it.

j_call: TRBJ2-3; v_call: TRBV11-3; clone_size: NA; d_call: NA; cdr3_nt: TGTGCCAGCAGCATCGTCCGGGGTACTTCCCCGGGGACGCAGTATTTT; cdr3_aa: CASSIVRGTSPGTQYF
j_call: TRBJ1-1; v_call: TRBV4-1; clone_size: NA; d_call: NA; cdr3_nt: TGCGCCAGCAGCCAAGATTTTTACTTCAGCGGGACTCGCAACGCAGCTTTCTTT; cdr3_aa: CASSQDFYFSGTRNAAFF
j_call: TRBJ1-1; v_call: TRBV12-3/TRBV12-4; clone_size: NA; d_call: TRBD1; cdr3_nt: TGTGCCAGCAGACTGACAGGGGGCACTGAAGCTTTCTTT; cdr3_aa: CASRLTGGTEAFF
j_call: TRBJ1-3; v_call: TRBV5-1; clone_size: NA; d_call: NA; cdr3_nt: TGCGCCAGCAGCTTGTATAGTGGAAACACCATATATTTT; cdr3_aa: CASSLYSGNTIYF
j_call: TRBJ1-2; v_call: TRBV11-3; clone_size: NA; d_call: NA; cdr3_nt: TGTGCCAGCAGCTTCCGGGGAGGTAACTATGGCTACACCTTC; cdr3_aa: CASSFRGGNYGYTF
j_call: TRBJ1-2; v_call: TRBV19; clone_size: NA; d_call: NA; cdr3_nt: TGTGCCAGTACTCCCGCGAGCGGGAAAAGAGGGGATGGCTACACCTTC; cdr3_aa: CASTPASGKRGDGYTF
j_call: TRBJ2-5; v_call: TRBV7-2; clone_size: NA; d_call: NA; cdr3_nt: TGTGCCAGCAGTTGGGACTCCCGAGGCGAGACCCAGTACTTC; cdr3_aa: CASSWDSRGETQYF
j_call: TRBJ2-3; v_call: TRBV5-4; clone_size: NA; d_call: NA; cdr3_nt: TGTGCCAGCAGCTTTGGTGGGGCCCTAAGGGCAGATACGCAGTATTTT; cdr3_aa: CASSFGGALRADTQYF
j_call: TRBJ2-2; v_call: TRBV24-1; clone_size: once; d_call: NA; cdr3_nt: TGTGCCACCAGTGACAATGGGGGCGTGGGGACCGGGGAGCTGTTTTTT; cdr3_aa: CATSDNGGVGTGELFF
j_call: TRBJ2-6; v_call: TRBV11-3; clone_size: NA; d_call: NA; cdr3_nt: TGTGCCAGCAGCGGAGGGCTCTCTGGGGCCAACGTCCTGACTTTC; cdr3_aa: CASSGGLSGANVLTF
j_call: TRBJ1-1; v_call: TRBV11-3; clone_size: NA; d_call: NA; cdr3_nt: TGTGCCAGCAGCTTGGGCCCAGCGCGGGATGCTTTCTTT; cdr3_aa: CASSLGPARDAFF
j_call: TRBJ2-5; v_call: TRBV6-4; clone_size: NA; d_call: NA; cdr3_nt: TGTGCCAGTCAGGGGTTTGGGGAGGAGACCCAGTACTTC; cdr3_aa: CASQGFGEETQYF
j_call: TRBJ2-1; v_call: TRBV12-3/TRBV12-4; clone_size: NA; d_call: TRBD1; cdr3_nt: TGTGCCAGCAGTTTACTGACAGGGAAGTTCTTC; cdr3_aa: CASSLLTGKFF
j_call: TRBJ2-1; v_call: TRBV7-7; clone_size: NA; d_call: TRBD2; cdr3_nt: TGTGCTAGCAGCTTAGCTTATACTAGCGGGAGGGATGAGCAGTTCTTC; cdr3_aa: CASSLAYTSGRDEQFF
j_call: TRBJ1-3; v_call: TRBV7-2; clone_size: NA; d_call: TRBD1; cdr3_nt: TGTGCCAGCAGCTTAACCGGGACAGGCCGAGGAAACACCATATATTTT; cdr3_aa: CASSLTGTGRGNTIYF
j_call: TRBJ1-2; v_call: TRBV20-1; clone_size: once; d_call: NA; cdr3_nt: TGCAGTGCTAGTGGCGTTTACAGGGAAGGGGATGGCTACACCTTC; cdr3_aa: CSASGVYREGDGYTF
j_call: TRBJ2-7; v_call: TRBV5-4; clone_size: NA; d_call: TRBD1; cdr3_nt: TGTGCCAGCAGCGGGGACAGGGGGGACTACGAGCAGTACTTC; cdr3_aa: CASSGDRGDYEQYF
j_call: TRBJ2-1; v_call: TRBV7-3; clone_size: NA; d_call: NA; cdr3_nt: TGTGCCAGCAGCACAAACCCCAATGAGCAGTTCTTC; cdr3_aa: CASSTNPNEQFF
j_call: TRBJ1-2; v_call: TRBV28; clone_size: few; d_call: TRBD1; cdr3_nt: TGTGCCAGCAGATGGACAGGGACTAACTATGGCTACACCTTC; cdr3_aa: CASRWTGTNYGYTF
j_call: TRBJ1-1; v_call: TRBV7-8; clone_size: once; d_call: NA; cdr3_nt: TGTGCCAGCAGCGCGACATGGGGCCCTGGGACTGAAGCTTTCTTT; cdr3_aa: CASSATWGPGTEAFF
j_call: TRBJ2-1; v_call: TRBV3-1/TRBV3-2; clone_size: NA; d_call: NA; cdr3_nt: TGTGCCAGCAGCCAAGATCCAACAGGGGGGGGCAATGAGCAGTTCTTC; cdr3_aa: CASSQDPTGGGNEQFF
j_call: TRBJ1-2; v_call: TRBV27; clone_size: NA; d_call: NA; cdr3_nt: TGTGCCAGCAGTTCCCCCCAGGTCCCCGGTGGCTACACCTTC; cdr3_aa: CASSSPQVPGGYTF
j_call: TRBJ1-3; v_call: TRBV28; clone_size: NA; d_call: NA; cdr3_nt: TGTGCCAGCGCCGCAAGCGGGCGGGAATTTGGAAACACCATATATTTT; cdr3_aa: CASAASGREFGNTIYF
j_call: TRBJ1-6; v_call: TRBV6-5; clone_size: NA; d_call: NA; cdr3_nt: TGTGCCAGCAGTTTTCTCCCCGGGAGGGTTCCCCTCCACTTT; cdr3_aa: CASSFLPGRVPLHF
j_call: TRBJ2-7; v_call: TRBV29-1; clone_size: NA; d_call: NA; cdr3_nt: TGCAGCGTTGAAGTTGGGACACAGTACTTC; cdr3_aa: CSVEVGTQYF
j_call: TRBJ2-7; v_call: TRBV19; clone_size: NA; d_call: TRBD1; cdr3_nt: TGTGCCAGTAGTCCGGGACAGGGGGCGCGGTACGAGCAGTACTTC; cdr3_aa: CASSPGQGARYEQYF
j_call: TRBJ1-6; v_call: TRBV4-2; clone_size: NA; d_call: TRBD1; cdr3_nt: TGTGCCAGCAGCCAAGGACAGGGTTTCTCACCCCTCCACTTT; cdr3_aa: CASSQGQGFSPLHF
j_call: TRBJ1-1; v_call: TRBV19; clone_size: NA; d_call: NA; cdr3_nt: TGTGCCAGTAGTATCGGTGGGGGCAGGAACACTGAAGCTTTCTTT; cdr3_aa: CASSIGGGRNTEAFF
j_call: TRBJ2-1; v_call: TRBV9; clone_size: NA; d_call: NA; cdr3_nt: TGTGCCAGCAGCGGGAGTTCCTACAATGAGCAGTTCTTC; cdr3_aa: CASSGSSYNEQFF
j_call: TRBJ2-3; v_call: TRBV29-1; clone_size: NA; d_call: TRBD2; cdr3_nt: TGCAGCGTTGTTTATCTACTAGCGGGGAGGAGCACAGATACGCAGTATTTT; cdr3_aa: CSVVYLLAGRSTDTQYF
j_call: TRBJ2-7; v_call: TRBV7-8; clone_size: NA; d_call: NA; cdr3_nt: TGTGCCAGCAGCTTAGCCGTTTTCTTGGCCGAGCAGTACTTC; cdr3_aa: CASSLAVFLAEQYF
j_call: TRBJ2-5; v_call: TRBV18; clone_size: few; d_call: NA; cdr3_nt: TGTGCCAGCTCACCAGAAACGGGGGGCGTCGGAAAGACCCAGTACTTC; cdr3_aa: CASSPETGGVGKTQYF
j_call: TRBJ2-3; v_call: TRBV29-1; clone_size: NA; d_call: TRBD2; cdr3_nt: TGCAGCGTTGAAATCCCAAGCGGGAGGGCGGGAGATACGCAGTATTTT; cdr3_aa: CSVEIPSGRAGDTQYF
j_call: TRBJ2-2; v_call: TRBV3-1/TRBV3-2; clone_size: NA; d_call: TRBD2; cdr3_nt: TGTGCCAGCAGCCAACCACCGGGACTAGCGGGAGATGGTACCGGGGAGCTGTTTTTT; cdr3_aa: CASSQPPGLAGDGTGELFF
j_call: TRBJ1-5; v_call: TRBV7-9; clone_size: NA; d_call: NA; cdr3_nt: TGTGCCAGCAGCTTAGTCCGAACCTATAGCAATCAGCCCCAGCATTTT; cdr3_aa: CASSLVRTYSNQPQHF
j_call: TRBJ1-1; v_call: TRBV7-2; clone_size: NA; d_call: NA; cdr3_nt: TGTGCCAGCAGCTTTCTCTCCTACACTGAAGCTTTCTTT; cdr3_aa: CASSFLSYTEAFF
j_call: TRBJ1-2; v_call: TRBV18; clone_size: once; d_call: NA; cdr3_nt: TGTGCCAGCTCACAGAGGGACTCTATCTATGGCTACACCTTC; cdr3_aa: CASSQRDSIYGYTF
j_call: TRBJ1-1; v_call: TRBV4-1; clone_size: NA; d_call: NA; cdr3_nt: TGCGCCAGCAGCCAAATACCAGGGAGGACTGAAGCTTTCTTT; cdr3_aa: CASSQIPGRTEAFF
j_call: TRBJ2-1; v_call: TRBV5-1; clone_size: once; d_call: TRBD2; cdr3_nt: TGTGCCAGCAGCGTAGCGGGAGGGTCCTACAATGAGCAGTTCTTC; cdr3_aa: CASSVAGGSYNEQFF
j_call: TRBJ1-2; v_call: TRBV7-9; clone_size: NA; d_call: TRBD1; cdr3_nt: TGTGCCAGCAGCTTGGGACAGGGCTTCTACACCTTC; cdr3_aa: CASSLGQGFYTF
j_call: TRBJ2-1; v_call: TRBV7-3; clone_size: once; d_call: TRBD2; cdr3_nt: TGTGCCAGCAGCTTAGGGGTAGCGGGAGCTTTATATAAGGAGCAGTTCTTC; cdr3_aa: CASSLGVAGALYKEQFF
j_call: TRBJ1-4; v_call: TRBV11-1; clone_size: NA; d_call: NA; cdr3_nt: TGTGCCAGCAGCTCCTGGACAGACCGAGATGAAAAACTGTTTTTT; cdr3_aa: CASSSWTDRDEKLFF
j_call: TRBJ2-1; v_call: TRBV27; clone_size: NA; d_call: TRBD2; cdr3_nt: TGTGCCAGCACCCCCTCCGGGGGGGAGTTAGTTAATGAGCAGTTCTTC; cdr3_aa: CASTPSGGELVNEQFF
j_call: TRBJ1-2; v_call: TRBV6-4; clone_size: NA; d_call: TRBD1; cdr3_nt: TGTGCCAGCAGTGCAGGACAGGGGACTGGCTACACCTTC; cdr3_aa: CASSAGQGTGYTF